What follows is one T cell receptor (beta chain) and its context. Antigen: not known. Germline CDR1 is MNHEY and CDR2 is SVGAGI. This CDR3 contains 15 residues. The TRB cDNA libraries were prepared by 5' RACE with UMI labels. TCRdb reprocessed the 5' RACE reads and reports one entry per CDR3 protein, with no DNA. Its table records around 88,000 distinct CDR3 sequences. The sample belongs to a study of CXCR3-negative and CXCR3-positive naive CD8 T cells. The study, taken as a whole, reports: Greater hydrophobicity was found in TRB CDR3s of CXCR3-positive naive cells than of CXCR3-negative naive cells.

The sequence was obtained from a human donor in good health. Some clones in this sample may be carry-over from other donors' samples. Sequences were obtained from naive CXCR3+ CD8+ T cells from blood. Subset defined: CD45RO-CCR7+CD27+CD95- naive CD8+ T cells expressing CXCR3 (TNR3+). This sequence joins TRBV6-5 and TRBJ2-7; the TCRdb D gene call, TRBD2, has no DNA to confirm it. This chain's CDR3 is CASSYSIKGQYEQYF.